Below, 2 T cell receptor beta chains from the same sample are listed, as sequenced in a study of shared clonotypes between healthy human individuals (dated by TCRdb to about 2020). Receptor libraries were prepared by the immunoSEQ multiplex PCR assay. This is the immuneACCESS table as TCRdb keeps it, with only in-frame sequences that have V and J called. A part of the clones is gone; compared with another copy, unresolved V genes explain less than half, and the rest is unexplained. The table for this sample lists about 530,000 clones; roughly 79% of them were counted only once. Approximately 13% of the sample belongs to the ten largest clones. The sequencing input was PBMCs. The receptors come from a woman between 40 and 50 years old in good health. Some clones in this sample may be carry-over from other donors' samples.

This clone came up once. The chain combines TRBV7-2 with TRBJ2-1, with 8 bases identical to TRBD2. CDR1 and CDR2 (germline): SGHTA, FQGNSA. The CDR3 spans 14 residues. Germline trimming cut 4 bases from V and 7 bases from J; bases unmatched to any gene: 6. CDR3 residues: CASSSAGVQNEQFF. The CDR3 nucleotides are TGTGCCAGCAGCTCAGCGGGAGTACAGAATGAGCAGTTCTTC.

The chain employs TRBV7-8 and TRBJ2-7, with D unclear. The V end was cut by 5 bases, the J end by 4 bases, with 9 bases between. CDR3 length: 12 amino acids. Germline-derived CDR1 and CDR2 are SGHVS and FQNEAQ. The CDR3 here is CASSLLTYEQYF. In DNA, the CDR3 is TGTGCCAGCAGCCTGCTGACTTACGAGCAGTACTTC.